This entry concerns a single T cell receptor (beta chain). Its antigen remains unidentified. This sample was taken from a study of Ad26.COV2.S vaccination and SARS-CoV-2 variants. Study-wide points: TCR breadth and depth estimates may have understated total T cell responses. Responses of spike-specific T cells (both CD8+ and CD4+) reportedly showed substantial breadth after vaccination.

Germline CDR1 reads MGHRA; CDR2 reads YSYEKL. The CDR3 runs to 15 residues. The V gene lost 1 base and the J gene lost 2 bases, with 10 bases spanning the gap. Assay used: immunoSEQ multiplex PCR; TCRdb lists only in-frame clones, some missing. This repertoire shows roughly 140,000 clones, 70% to 90% found once; its top ten account for approximately 5%. Material: peripheral blood, obtained after recovery from COVID-19. The TCR sequence derives from a human donor who had recovered from COVID-19. The V and J genes are TRBV4-1 and TRBJ2-3, with unresolved D. The CDR3 nucleotides read TGCGCCAGCAGCCAAGCGGGCAGGTACACAGATACGCAGTATTTT. It is translated as CASSQAGRYTDTQYF.